One sample yielded the 5 T cell receptor beta chains listed below, sequenced in a study of identical twins. TCRdb called the 5' RACE reads again in MiXCR, with one record for every CDR3 protein. The sample lists about 730,000 distinct CDR3 sequences; 21% were seen once. This same sample was also part of a study on T cells expressing NK-cell markers.

The sample consisted of PBMCs. Receptors were obtained from a woman under 30 in good health.

This rearrangement joins TRBV6-2 or TRBV6-3 to TRBJ2-2, with D perhaps TRBD2 (6 bases). V gave up 7 bases and J gave up 4 bases, with 13 bases separating them. The germline CDR1 and CDR2 sequences are MNHEY and SVGEGT. The CDR3 sequence is 14 residues long. The DNA for the CDR3 is TGTGCCAGCACCTTCCCCGGGGGCACCGGGGAGCTGTTTTTT. Translation gives CASTFPGGTGELFF.

This clonotype was observed a handful of times. The chain has TRBV21-1 and TRBJ2-7; TRBD1, the table's D call, lacks a check against the DNA. TRBV21-1 is listed as a pseudogene. This CDR3 has 15 amino acids. The CDR3 reads CASSVPDVSSYEQYF. Here the CDR3 DNA reads TGTGCCAGCAGTGTCCCGGACGTTAGCTCCTACGAGCAGTACTTC.

CDR3 nucleotides: TGTGCTAGTGGCCGGGGTGGGCTCTCCTCGGGCACAGATACGCAGTATTTT. As protein: CASGRGGLSSGTDTQYF. The chain combines TRBV12-5 with TRBJ2-3; D is possibly TRBD2 (5 bases). The germline CDR1 and CDR2 sequences are LGHNT and FRNRAP. This CDR3 spans 17 amino acids. Trimming pared 6 bases from V and 1 base from J, leaving 20 bases between.

This clonotype was seen only a few times. The V gene is TRBV5-1, the J gene TRBJ2-1; D may be TRBD2 (7 bases). The V end was cut by 2 bases, the J end by 6 bases, with 18 bases between. Germline lookup yields CDR1 SGHRS and CDR2 YFSETQ. CDR3 size: 16 residues. The CDR3 protein is CASSFLGGPSGNEQFF. The CDR3, as DNA: TGCGCCAGCAGCTTTCTCGGGGGGCCCTCGGGCAATGAGCAGTTCTTC.

This clonotype occurred a few times. The chain links TRBV6-4 to TRBJ2-1; 15 bases fit TRBD2. The CDR3 spans 22 residues. The V gene end was trimmed by 5 bases and the J gene end by 0 bases; junction bases not matched to a gene: 17. Germline CDR1 and CDR2: MRHNA and SNTAGT. The CDR3 nucleotides read TGTGCCAGCAGTCGCGACCATGGGACTAGCGGGAGGTCTATGAGCTCCTACAATGAGCAGTTCTTC. Translated: CASSRDHGTSGRSMSSYNEQFF.